This T cell receptor (beta chain) was profiled in a study of CD4 T cells in relation to SARS-CoV-2 and coronaviruses. Study-level points and caveats: Approximately 65% of donors had memory CD4+ clonotypes crossrecognizing SARS-CoV-2 and common cold coronavirus spike.

CD4+ T cells from unexposed donors were obtained before the COVID-19 pandemic (2011-2018). The cells were cultured for 10 days before CD4+ T cells were isolated. Comment on this clone: Its antigen is undetermined.

Repertoires were generated with immunoSEQ multiplex PCR, while TCRdb's copy carries only in-frame clones and drops some. The table lists tens of thousands of clones, 75% to 85% of them singletons, with roughly 22% in the top ten. The V end lost 5 bases, the J end lost 2 bases, and 4 bases lay between the germline ends. The CDR3 extends over 12 amino acids. CDR1 and CDR2 from the germline V gene are SGHAT and FQNNGV. This clonotype originated in a human donor in good health. Specimen: CD4+ T cells from PBMCs, cultured in vitro. J is TRBJ1-3 and V is TRBV11-2; no definite D call. CDR3 region: CASSRTGNTIYF. CDR3 bases: TGTGCCAGCAGCCGGACTGGAAACACCATATATTTT.